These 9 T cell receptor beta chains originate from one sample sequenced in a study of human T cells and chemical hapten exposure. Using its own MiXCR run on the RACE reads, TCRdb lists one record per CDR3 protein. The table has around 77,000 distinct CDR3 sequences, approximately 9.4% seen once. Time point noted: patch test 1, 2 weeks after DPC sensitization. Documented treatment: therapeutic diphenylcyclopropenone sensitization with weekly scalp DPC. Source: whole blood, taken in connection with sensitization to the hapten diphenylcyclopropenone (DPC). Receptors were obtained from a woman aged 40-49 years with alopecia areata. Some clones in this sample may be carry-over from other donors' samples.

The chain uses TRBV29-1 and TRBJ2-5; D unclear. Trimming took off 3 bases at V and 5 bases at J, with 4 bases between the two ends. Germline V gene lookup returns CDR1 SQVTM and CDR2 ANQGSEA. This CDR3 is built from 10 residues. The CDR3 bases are TGCAGCGTTGACGGGGAGACCCAGTACTTC. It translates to CSVDGETQYF.

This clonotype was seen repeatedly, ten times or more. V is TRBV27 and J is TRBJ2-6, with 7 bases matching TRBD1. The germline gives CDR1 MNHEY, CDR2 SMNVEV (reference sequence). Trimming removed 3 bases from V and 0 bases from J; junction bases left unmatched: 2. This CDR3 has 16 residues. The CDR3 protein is CASSFAGGSGANVLTF. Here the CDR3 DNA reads TGTGCCAGCAGTTTCGCAGGGGGCTCTGGGGCCAACGTCCTGACTTTC.

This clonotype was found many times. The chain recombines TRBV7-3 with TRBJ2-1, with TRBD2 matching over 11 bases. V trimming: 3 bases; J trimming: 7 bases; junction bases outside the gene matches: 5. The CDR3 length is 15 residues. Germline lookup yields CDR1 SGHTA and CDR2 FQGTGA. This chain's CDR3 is CASSFSGGARNEQFF. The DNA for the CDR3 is TGTGCCAGCAGCTTTAGCGGGGGGGCCAGGAATGAGCAGTTCTTC.

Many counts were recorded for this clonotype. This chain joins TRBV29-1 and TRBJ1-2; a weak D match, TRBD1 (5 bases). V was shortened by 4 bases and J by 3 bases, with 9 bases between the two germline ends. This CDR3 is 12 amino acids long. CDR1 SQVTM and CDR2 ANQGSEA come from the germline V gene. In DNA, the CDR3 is TGCAGCGTTGTTGCGGGGGACTATGGCTACACCTTC. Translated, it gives CSVVAGDYGYTF.

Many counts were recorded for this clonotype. Here the CDR3 DNA reads TGTGCCAGCCGACAAGGGAACACTGAAGCTTTCTTT. Its translation is CASRQGNTEAFF. The chain couples TRBV2 to TRBJ1-1, with D unresolved. The V end was cut by 8 bases, the J end by 1 base, with 8 bases between. Germline V gives CDR1 SNHLY, CDR2 FYNNEI. The CDR3 has 12 amino acids.

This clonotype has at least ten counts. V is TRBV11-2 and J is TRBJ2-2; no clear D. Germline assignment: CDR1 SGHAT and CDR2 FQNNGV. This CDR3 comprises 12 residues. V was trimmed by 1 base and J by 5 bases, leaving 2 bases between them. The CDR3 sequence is CASSLGTGELFF. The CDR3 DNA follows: TGTGCCAGCAGCTTAGGTACCGGGGAGCTGTTTTTT.

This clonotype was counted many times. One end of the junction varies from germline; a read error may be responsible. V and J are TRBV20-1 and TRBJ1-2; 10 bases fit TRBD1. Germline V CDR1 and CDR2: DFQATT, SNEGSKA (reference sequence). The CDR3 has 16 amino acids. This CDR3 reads CSARASGTGANYGYTF. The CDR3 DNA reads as TGCAGTGCGAGAGCGTCCGGGACAGGGGCTAACTATGGCTACACCTTC.

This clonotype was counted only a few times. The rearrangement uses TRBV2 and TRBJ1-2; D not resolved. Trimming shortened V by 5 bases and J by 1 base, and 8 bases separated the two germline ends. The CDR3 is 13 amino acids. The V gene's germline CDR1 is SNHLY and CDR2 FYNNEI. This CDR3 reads CASSSPFNYGYTF. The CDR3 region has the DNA TGTGCCAGCAGTTCACCATTTAACTATGGCTACACCTTC.

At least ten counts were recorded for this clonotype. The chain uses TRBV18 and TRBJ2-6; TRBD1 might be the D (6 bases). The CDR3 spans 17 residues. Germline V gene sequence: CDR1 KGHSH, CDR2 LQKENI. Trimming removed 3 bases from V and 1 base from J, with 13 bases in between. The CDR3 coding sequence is TGTGCCAGCTCACCCCAGGGGACGCGGTCTGGGGCCAACGTCCTGACTTTC. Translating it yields CASSPQGTRSGANVLTF.